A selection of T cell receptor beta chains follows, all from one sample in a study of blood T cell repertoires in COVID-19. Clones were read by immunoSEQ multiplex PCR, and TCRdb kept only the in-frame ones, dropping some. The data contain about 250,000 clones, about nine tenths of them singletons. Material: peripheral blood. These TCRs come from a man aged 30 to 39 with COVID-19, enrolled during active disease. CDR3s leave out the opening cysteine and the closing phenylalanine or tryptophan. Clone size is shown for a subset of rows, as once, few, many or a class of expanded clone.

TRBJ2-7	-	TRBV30	AWTRRLRDEQY
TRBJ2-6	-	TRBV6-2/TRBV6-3	ASSYHNSGANVLT
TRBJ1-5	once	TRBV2	ASSQDRPRGFQPQH
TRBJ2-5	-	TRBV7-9	ASSLRRQGAAGETQY
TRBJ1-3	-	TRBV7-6	ASSLGGSGNTIY
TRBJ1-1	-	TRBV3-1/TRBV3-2	ASRRTYLNTEAF
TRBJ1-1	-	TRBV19	ASTGPGTEAF
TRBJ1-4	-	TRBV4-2	ASSQNTGTGASELF
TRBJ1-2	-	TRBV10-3	ATSAHQYRDT
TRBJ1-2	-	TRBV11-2	ASSLDRGAGGYT
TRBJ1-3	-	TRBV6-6	ASSPLWGGASGNTIY
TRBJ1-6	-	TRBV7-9	ASSQTGGWDNSPLH
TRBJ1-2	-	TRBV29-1	SVRGQGTSGYT
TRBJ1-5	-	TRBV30	ASRTGNQPQH
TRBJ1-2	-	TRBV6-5	ASSRTGQENYGYT
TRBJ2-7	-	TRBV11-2	ASSSGTGHYEQY
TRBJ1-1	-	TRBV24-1	ATSDPDRVFRNTEAF
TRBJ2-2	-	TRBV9	ASSVAPGGTGELF
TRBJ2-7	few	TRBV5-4	ASSSGWEQY
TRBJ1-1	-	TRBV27	ASSLGTGIGTEAF
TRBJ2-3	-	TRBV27	ASSAGTSGGTDTQY
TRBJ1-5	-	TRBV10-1	ASSESLNQPQH
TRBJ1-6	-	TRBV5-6	ASSLAQGYSPLH
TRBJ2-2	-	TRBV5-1	ASRGTGDSTGELF
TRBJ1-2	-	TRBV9	ASSGQPIGHYGYT
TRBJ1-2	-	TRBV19	ASAQGVGYGYT
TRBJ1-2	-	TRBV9	ASSGPRGLETDYGYT
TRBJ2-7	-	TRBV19	ASSLQGYEQY